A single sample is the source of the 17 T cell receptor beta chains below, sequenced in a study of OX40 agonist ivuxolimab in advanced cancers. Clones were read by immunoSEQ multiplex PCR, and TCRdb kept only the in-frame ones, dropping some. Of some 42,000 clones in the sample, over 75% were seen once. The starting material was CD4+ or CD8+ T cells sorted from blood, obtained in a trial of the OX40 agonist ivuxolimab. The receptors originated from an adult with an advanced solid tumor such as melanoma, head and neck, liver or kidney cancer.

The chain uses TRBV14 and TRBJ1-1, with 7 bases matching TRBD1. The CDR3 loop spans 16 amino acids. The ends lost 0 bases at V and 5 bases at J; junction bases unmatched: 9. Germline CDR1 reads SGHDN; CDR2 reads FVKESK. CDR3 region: CASSQDRRGLGTEAFF. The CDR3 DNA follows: TGTGCCAGCAGCCAAGATCGCAGGGGGTTGGGTACTGAAGCTTTCTTT.

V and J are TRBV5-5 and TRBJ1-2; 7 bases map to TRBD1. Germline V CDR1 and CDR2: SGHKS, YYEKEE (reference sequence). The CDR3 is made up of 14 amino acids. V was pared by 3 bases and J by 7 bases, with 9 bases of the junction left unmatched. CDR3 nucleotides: TGTGCCAGCAGCTCCCTCCAGGGGGAAGGTGGCTACACCTTC. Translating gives CASSSLQGEGGYTF. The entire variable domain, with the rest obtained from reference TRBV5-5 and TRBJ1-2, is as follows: DAGVTQSPTHLIKTRGQQVTLRCSPISGHKSVSWYQQVLGQGPQFIFQYYEKEERGRGNFPDRFSARQFPNYSSELNVNALLLGDSALYLCASSSLQGEGGYTFGSGTRLTVV.

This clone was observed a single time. CDR3 sequence reads: CASSEVLGPGNSPLHF. DNA of the CDR3: TGTGCCAGCAGTGAAGTGCTGGGACCGGGGAATTCACCCCTCCACTTT. This chain joins TRBV2 and TRBJ1-6; a weak D match, TRBD1 (5 bases). The germline V gene encodes CDR1 SNHLY and CDR2 FYNNEI. The germline V and J ends were trimmed by 1 base and 7 bases, with 14 bases remaining between them. The CDR3 has 16 amino acids.

CDR3 sequence reads: CASSLITDTQYF. The DNA for the CDR3 is TGTGCCAGCAGCTTAATAACAGATACGCAGTATTTT. The chain carries TRBV7-8 and TRBJ2-3; D is unclear. The germline gives CDR1 SGHVS, CDR2 FQNEAQ. The CDR3 extends over 12 amino acids. V was pared by 2 bases and J by 3 bases, with 3 bases between.

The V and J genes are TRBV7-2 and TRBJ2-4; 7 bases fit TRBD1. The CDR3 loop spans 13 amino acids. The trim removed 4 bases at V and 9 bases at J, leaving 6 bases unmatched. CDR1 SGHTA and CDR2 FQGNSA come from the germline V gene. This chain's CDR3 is CASSSGTATIQYF. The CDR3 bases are TGTGCCAGCAGCTCCGGGACAGCCACCATTCAGTACTTC.

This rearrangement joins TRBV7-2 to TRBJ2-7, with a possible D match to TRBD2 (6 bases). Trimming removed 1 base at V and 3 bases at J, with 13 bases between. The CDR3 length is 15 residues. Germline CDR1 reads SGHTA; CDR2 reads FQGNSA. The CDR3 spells CASSLGGTRVYEQYF. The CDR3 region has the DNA TGTGCCAGCAGCTTAGGGGGGACTCGAGTCTACGAGCAGTACTTC. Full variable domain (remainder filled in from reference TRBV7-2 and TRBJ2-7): GAGVSQSPSNKVTEKGKDVELRCDPISGHTALYWYRQSLGQGLEFLIYFQGNSAPDKSGLPSDRFSAERTGGSVSTLTIQRTQQEDSAVYLCASSLGGTRVYEQYFGPGTRLTVT.

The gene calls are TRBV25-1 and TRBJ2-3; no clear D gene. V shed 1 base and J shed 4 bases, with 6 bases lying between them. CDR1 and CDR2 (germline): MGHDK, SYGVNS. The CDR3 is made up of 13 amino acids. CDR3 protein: CASSESGPDTQYF. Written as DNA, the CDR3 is TGTGCCAGCAGTGAATCCGGGCCAGATACGCAGTATTTT.

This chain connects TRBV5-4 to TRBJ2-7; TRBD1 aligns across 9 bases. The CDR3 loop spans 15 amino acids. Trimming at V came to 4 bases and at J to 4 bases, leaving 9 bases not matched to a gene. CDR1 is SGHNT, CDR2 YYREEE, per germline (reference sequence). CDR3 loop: CASSPERTGEYEQYF. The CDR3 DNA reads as TGTGCCAGCAGCCCCGAGCGGACAGGGGAGTACGAGCAGTACTTC.

CDR3 residues: CASSLGYRNTEAFF. The DNA of the CDR3 is TGTGCCAGCAGCTTGGGTTACAGGAACACTGAAGCTTTCTTT. This chain links TRBV5-6 with TRBJ1-1; D ambiguous. Germline V CDR1 and CDR2: SGHDT, YYEEEE. V was clipped by 0 bases and J by 1 base, with 7 bases between them. The CDR3 spans 14 residues.

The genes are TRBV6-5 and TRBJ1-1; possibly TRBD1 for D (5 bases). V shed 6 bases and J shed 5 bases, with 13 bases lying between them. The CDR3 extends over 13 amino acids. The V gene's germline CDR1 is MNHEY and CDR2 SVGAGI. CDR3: CASRSRGETEAFF. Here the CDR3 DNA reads TGTGCCAGCAGGTCCAGAGGGGAAACTGAAGCTTTCTTT.

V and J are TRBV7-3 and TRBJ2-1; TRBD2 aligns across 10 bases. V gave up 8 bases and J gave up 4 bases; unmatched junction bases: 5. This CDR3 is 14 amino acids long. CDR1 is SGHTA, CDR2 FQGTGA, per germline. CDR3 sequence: CASAQREGYNEQFF. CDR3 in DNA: TGTGCCAGCGCTCAGCGGGAGGGATACAATGAGCAGTTCTTC.

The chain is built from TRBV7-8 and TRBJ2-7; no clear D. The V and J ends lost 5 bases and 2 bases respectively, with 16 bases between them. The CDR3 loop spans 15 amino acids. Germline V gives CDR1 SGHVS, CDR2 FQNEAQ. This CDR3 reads CASSPRKDGPYEQYF. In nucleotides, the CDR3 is TGTGCCAGCAGCCCGCGGAAGGACGGGCCCTACGAGCAGTACTTC.

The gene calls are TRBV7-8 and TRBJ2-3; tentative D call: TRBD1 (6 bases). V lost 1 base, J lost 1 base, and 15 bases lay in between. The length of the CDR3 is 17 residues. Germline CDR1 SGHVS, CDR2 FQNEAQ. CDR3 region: CASSLGRLDSRTDTQYF. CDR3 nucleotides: TGTGCCAGCAGCTTAGGGCGTTTGGACAGCCGCACAGATACGCAGTATTTT.

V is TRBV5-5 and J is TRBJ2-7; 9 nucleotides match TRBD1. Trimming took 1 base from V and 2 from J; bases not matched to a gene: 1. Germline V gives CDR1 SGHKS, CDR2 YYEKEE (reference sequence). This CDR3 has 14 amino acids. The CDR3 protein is CASSLRDRAYEQYF. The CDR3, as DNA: TGTGCCAGCAGCTTGCGGGACAGGGCCTACGAGCAGTACTTC.

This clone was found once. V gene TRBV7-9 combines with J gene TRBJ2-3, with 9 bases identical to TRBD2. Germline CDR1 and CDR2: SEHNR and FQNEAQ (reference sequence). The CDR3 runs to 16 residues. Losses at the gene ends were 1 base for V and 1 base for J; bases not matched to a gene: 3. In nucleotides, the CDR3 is TGTGCCAGCAGCTTAGTGGTAGCGGGAGGCACAGATACGCAGTATTTT. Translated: CASSLVVAGGTDTQYF.

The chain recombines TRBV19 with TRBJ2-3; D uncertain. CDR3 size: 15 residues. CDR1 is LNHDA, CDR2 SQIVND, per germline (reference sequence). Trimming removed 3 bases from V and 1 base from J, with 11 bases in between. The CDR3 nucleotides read TGTGCCAGTAGTATCGAAGCTAGGGGCACAGATACGCAGTATTTT. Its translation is CASSIEARGTDTQYF.

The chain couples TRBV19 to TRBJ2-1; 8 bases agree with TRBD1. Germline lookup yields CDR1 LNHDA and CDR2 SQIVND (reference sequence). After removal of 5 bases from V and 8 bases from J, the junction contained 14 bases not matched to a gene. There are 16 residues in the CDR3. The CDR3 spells CASSFLVRDRGHEQFF. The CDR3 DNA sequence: TGTGCCAGTAGTTTTTTAGTTCGTGACAGGGGACATGAGCAGTTCTTC.